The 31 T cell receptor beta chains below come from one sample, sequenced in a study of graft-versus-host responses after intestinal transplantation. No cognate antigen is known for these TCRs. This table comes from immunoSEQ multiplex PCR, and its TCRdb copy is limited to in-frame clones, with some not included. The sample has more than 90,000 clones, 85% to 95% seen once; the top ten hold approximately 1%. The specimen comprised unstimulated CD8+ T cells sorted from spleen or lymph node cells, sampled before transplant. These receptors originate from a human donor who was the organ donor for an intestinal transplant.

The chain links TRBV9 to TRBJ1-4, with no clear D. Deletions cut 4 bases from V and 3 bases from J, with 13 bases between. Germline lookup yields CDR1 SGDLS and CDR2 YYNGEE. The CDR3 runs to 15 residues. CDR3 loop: CASSPAGVANEKLFF. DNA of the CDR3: TGTGCCAGCAGCCCCGCAGGCGTCGCTAATGAAAAACTGTTTTTT. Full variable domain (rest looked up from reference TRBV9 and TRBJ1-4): DSGVTQTPKHLITATGQRVTLRCSPRSGDLSVYWYQQSLDQGLQFLIQYYNGEERAKGNILERFSAQQFPDLHSELNLSSLELGDSALYFCASSPAGVANEKLFFGSGTQLSVL.

CDR3 nucleotide sequence: TGCGCCAGCAGCCAGCCGCTAGGACAGGGTGAGCAGTACTTC. Translation: CASSQPLGQGEQYF. V usage is TRBV4-1 and J usage is TRBJ2-7; 8 bases align to TRBD1. The CDR3 totals 14 residues. Germline CDR1 reads MGHRA; CDR2 reads YSYEKL. V gave up 3 bases and J gave up 7 bases; unmatched junction bases: 8.

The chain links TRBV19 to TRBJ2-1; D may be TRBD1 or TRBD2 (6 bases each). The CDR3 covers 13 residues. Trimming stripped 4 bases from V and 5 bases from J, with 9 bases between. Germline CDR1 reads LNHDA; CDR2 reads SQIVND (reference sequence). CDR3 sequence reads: CASSKGGHNEQFF. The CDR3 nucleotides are TGTGCCAGTAGTAAGGGGGGACACAATGAGCAGTTCTTC.

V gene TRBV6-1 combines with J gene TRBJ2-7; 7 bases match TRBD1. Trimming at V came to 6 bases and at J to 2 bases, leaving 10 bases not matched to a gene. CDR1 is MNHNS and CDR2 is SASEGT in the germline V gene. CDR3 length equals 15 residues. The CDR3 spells CASSIGQDATYEQYF. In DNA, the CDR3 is TGTGCCAGCAGCATCGGACAGGACGCTACCTACGAGCAGTACTTC.

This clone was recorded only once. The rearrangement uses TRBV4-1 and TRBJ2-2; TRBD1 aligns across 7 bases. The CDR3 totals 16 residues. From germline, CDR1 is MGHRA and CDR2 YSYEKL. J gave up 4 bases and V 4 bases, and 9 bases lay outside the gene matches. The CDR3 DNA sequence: TGCGCCAGCAGCCTACTTCCGACAGGGAGCACCGGGGAGCTGTTTTTT. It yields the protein CASSLLPTGSTGELFF.

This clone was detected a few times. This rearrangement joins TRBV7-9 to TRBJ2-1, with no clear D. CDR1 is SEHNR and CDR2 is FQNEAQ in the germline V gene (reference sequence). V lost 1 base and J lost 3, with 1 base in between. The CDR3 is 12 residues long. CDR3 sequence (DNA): TGTGCCAGCAGCTTAGGCTACAATGAGCAGTTCTTC. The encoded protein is CASSLGYNEQFF.

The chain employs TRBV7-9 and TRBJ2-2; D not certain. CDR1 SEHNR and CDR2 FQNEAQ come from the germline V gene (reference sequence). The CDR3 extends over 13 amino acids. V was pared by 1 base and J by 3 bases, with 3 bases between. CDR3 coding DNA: TGTGCCAGCAGCTTAGGGGACACCGGGGAGCTGTTTTTT. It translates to CASSLGDTGELFF.

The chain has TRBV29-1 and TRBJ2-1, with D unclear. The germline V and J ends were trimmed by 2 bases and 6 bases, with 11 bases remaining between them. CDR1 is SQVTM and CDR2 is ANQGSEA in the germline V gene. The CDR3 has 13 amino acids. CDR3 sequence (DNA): TGCAGCGTTGAACCACGCCAACCCAATGAGCAGTTCTTC. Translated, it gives CSVEPRQPNEQFF.

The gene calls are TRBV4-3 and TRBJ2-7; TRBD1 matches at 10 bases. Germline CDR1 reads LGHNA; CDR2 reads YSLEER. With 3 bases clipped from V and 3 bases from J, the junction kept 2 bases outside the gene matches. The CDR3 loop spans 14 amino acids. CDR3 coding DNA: TGCGCCAGCAGCCACGGACAGGGGGGCTACGAGCAGTACTTC. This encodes CASSHGQGGYEQYF.

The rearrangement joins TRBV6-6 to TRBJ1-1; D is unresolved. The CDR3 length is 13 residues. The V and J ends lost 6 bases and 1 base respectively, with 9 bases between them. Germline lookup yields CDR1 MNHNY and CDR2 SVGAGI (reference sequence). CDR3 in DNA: TGTGCCAGCAGGTGGACCGAGAACACTGAAGCTTTCTTT. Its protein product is CASRWTENTEAFF.

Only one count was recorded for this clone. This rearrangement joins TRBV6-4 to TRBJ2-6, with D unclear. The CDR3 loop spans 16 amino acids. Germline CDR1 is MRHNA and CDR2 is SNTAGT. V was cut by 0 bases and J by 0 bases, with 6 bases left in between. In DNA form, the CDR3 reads TGTGCCAGCAGTGACTCACTCCGCTCTGGGGCCAACGTCCTGACTTTC. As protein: CASSDSLRSGANVLTF.

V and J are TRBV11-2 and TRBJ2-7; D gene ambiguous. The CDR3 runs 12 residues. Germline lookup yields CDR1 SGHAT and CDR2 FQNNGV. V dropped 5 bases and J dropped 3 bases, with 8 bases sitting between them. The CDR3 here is CASSDGDYEQYF. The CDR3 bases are TGTGCCAGCAGCGATGGGGACTACGAGCAGTACTTC. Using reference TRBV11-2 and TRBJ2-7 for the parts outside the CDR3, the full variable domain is EAGVAQSPRYKIIEKRQSVAFWCNPISGHATLYWYQQILGQGPKLLIQFQNNGVVDDSQLPKDRFSAERLKGVDSTLKIQPAKLEDSAVYLCASSDGDYEQYFGPGTRLTVT.

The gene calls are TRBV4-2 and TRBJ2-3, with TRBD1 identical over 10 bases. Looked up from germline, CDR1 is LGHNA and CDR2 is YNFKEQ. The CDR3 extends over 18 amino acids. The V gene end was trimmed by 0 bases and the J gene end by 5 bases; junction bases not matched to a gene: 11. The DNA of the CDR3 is TGTGCCAGCAGCCAAGATTATGGGACAGGGGCCCACCTAGATACGCAGTATTTT. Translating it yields CASSQDYGTGAHLDTQYF.

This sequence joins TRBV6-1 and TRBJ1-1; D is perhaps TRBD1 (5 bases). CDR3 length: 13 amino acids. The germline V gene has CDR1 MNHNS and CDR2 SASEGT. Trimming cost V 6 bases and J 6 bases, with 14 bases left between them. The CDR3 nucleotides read TGTGCCAGCAGCCTCGGGACGCCCCCTGAAGCTTTCTTT. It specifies CASSLGTPPEAFF.

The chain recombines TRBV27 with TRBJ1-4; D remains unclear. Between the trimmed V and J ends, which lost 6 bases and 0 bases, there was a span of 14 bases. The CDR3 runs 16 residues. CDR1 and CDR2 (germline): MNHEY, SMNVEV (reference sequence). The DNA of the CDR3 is TGTGCCAGCAGAGATTCGACGGACCCAACTAATGAAAAACTGTTTTTT. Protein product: CASRDSTDPTNEKLFF.

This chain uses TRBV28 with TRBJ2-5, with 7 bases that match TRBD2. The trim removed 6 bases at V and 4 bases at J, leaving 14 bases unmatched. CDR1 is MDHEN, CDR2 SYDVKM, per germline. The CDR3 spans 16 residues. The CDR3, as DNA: TGTGCCAGCAGCCCCGGGACTACATGGACCCGAGAGACCCAGTACTTC. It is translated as CASSPGTTWTRETQYF.

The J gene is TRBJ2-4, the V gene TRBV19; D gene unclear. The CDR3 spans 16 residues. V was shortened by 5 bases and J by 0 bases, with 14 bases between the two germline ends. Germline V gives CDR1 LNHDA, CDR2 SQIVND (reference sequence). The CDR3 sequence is CASSAPATLAKNIQYF. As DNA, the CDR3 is TGTGCCAGTAGTGCCCCAGCTACTTTAGCCAAAAACATTCAGTACTTC. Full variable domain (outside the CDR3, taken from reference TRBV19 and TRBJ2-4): DGGITQSPKYLFRKEGQNVTLSCEQNLNHDAMYWYRQDPGQGLRLIYYSQIVNDFQKGDIAEGYSVSREKKESFPLTVTSAQKNPTAFYLCASSAPATLAKNIQYFGAGTRLSVL.

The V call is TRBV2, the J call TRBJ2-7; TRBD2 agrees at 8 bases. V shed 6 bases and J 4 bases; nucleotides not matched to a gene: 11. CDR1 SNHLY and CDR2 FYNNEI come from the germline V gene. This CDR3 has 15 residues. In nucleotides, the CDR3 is TGTGCCAGCAGAGGTACACTAGCGGAATTATACGAGCAGTACTTC. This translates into CASRGTLAELYEQYF. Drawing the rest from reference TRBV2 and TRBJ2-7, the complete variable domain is EPEVTQTPSHQVTQMGQEVILRCVPISNHLYFYWYRQILGQKVEFLVSFYNNEISEKSEIFDDQFSVERPDGSNFTLKIRSTKLEDSAMYFCASRGTLAELYEQYFGPGTRLTVT.

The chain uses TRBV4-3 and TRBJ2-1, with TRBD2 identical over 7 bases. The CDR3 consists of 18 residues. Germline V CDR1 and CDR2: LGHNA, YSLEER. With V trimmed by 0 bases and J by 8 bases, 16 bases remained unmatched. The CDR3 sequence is CASSQDRIRLAVIHEQFF. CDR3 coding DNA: TGCGCCAGCAGCCAAGATCGAATCCGGCTAGCGGTAATCCATGAGCAGTTCTTC.

DNA of the CDR3: TGTGCCAGCCGACTAGCGGGAGGCGACGAGCAGTACTTC. Amino acid sequence: CASRLAGGDEQYF. This chain links TRBV27 with TRBJ2-7; TRBD2 agrees at 13 bases. This CDR3 is 13 amino acids long. V shed 8 bases and J 5 bases; nucleotides not matched to a gene: 3. Germline-derived CDR1 and CDR2 are MNHEY and SMNVEV (reference sequence).

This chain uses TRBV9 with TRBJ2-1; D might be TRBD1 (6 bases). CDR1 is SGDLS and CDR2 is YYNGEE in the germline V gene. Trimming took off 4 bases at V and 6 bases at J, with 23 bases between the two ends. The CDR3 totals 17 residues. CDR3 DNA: TGTGCCAGCAGCTTCCGGGACACCTTTACGTCGTCCAATGAGCAGTTCTTC. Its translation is CASSFRDTFTSSNEQFF.

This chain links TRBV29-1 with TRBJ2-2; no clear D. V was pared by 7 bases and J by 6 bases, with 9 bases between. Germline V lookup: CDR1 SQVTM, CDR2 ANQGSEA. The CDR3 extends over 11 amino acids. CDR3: CSGRSSGELFF. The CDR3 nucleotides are TGCAGCGGCCGAAGTTCCGGGGAGCTGTTTTTT.

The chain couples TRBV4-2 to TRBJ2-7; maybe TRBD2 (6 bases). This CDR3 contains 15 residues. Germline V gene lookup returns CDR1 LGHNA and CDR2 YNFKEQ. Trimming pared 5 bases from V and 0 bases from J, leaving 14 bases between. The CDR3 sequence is CASSTHAGSSYEQYF. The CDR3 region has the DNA TGTGCCAGCAGCACTCACGCCGGGAGCTCCTACGAGCAGTACTTC.

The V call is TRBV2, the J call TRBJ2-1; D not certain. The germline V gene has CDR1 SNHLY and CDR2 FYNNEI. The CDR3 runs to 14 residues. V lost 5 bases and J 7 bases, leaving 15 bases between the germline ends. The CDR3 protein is CASSRALWPNEQFF. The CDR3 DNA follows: TGTGCCAGCAGTAGGGCCCTGTGGCCGAATGAGCAGTTCTTC.

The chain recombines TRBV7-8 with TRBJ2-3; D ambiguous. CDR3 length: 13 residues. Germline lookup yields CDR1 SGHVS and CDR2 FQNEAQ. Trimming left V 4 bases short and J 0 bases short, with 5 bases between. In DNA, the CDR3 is TGTGCCAGCAGCTCTACTAGCACAGATACGCAGTATTTT. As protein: CASSSTSTDTQYF. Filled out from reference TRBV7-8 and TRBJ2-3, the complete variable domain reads GAGVSQSPRYKVAKRGQDVALRCDPISGHVSLFWYQQALGQGPEFLTYFQNEAQLDKSGLPSDRFFAERPEGSVSTLKIQRTQQEDSAVYLCASSSTSTDTQYFGPGTRLTVL.

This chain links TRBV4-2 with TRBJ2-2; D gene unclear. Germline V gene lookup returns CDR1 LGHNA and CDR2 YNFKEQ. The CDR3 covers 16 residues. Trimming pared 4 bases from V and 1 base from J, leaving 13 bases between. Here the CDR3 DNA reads TGTGCCAGCAGCCGCGAACCGGCAGAGAACACCGGGGAGCTGTTTTTT. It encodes CASSREPAENTGELFF.

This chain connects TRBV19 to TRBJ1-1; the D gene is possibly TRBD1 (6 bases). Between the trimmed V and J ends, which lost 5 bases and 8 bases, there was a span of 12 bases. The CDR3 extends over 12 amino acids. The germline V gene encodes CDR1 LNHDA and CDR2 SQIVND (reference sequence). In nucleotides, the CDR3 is TGTGCCAGTAGTCCCAGGGGTTTGGAAGCTTTCTTT. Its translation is CASSPRGLEAFF.

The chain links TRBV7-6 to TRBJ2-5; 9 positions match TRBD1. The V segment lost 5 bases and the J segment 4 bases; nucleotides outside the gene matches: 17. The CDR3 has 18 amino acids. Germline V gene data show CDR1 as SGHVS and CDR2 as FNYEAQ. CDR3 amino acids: CASSLFSRGQGPIETQYF. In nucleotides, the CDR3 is TGTGCCAGCAGCCTATTTAGTAGGGGACAGGGCCCTATAGAGACCCAGTACTTC.

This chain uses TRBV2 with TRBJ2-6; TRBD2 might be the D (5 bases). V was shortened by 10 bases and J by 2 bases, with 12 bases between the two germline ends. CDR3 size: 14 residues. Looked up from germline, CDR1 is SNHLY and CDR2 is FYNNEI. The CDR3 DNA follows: TGTGCCACCGAGGAGGTGCCTGGGGCCAACGTCCTGACTTTC. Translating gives CATEEVPGANVLTF. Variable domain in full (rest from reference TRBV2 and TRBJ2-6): EPEVTQTPSHQVTQMGQEVILRCVPISNHLYFYWYRQILGQKVEFLVSFYNNEISEKSEIFDDQFSVERPDGSNFTLKIRSTKLEDSAMYFCATEEVPGANVLTFGAGSRLTVL.

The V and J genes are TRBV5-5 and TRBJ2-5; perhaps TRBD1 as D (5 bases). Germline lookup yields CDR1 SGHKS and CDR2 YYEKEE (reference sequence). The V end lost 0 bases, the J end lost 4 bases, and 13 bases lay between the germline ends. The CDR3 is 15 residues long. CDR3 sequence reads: CASSLVQGFTETQYF. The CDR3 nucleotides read TGTGCCAGCAGCTTGGTTCAGGGCTTCACAGAGACCCAGTACTTC.

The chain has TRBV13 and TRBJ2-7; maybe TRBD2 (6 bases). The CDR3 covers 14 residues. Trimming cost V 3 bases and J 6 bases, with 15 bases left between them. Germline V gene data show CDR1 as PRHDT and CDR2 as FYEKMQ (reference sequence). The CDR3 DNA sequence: TGTGCCAGCAGCTTCGGAGGGCCAGCTCGCGAGCAGTACTTC. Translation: CASSFGGPAREQYF.